This paragraph reports one TCR beta chain. Study processing details: Nucleated cell counts were estimated from reference gene primer amplification. Sequenced by immunoSEQ multiplex PCR; TCRdb stores in-frame clones only, minus some. Clone size and V and J calls were adopted from that table, with D and trimming inferred from the DNA. The table has 210,000 or so clones, roughly 87% seen once; the top ten hold 1.5% to 2%. This sample is drawn from a study of blood T cell repertoires in COVID-19. Study details: Italy, Spain and the United States were the sources of the convalescent and acute COVID-19 samples. The cDNA or gDNA used as material had been derived from T cells, B-cell-depleted T cells, or PBMCs.

The clonotype comes from a middle-aged man with active or convalescent COVID-19. Sequenced sample: peripheral blood.

The CDR3 here is CAWSEGRGREKLFF. In nucleotides, the CDR3 is TGTGCCTGGAGTGAGGGCAGGGGGCGTGAAAAACTGTTTTTT. The chain uses TRBV30 and TRBJ1-4, with TRBD1 matching over 8 bases. V trimming: 1 base; J trimming: 7 bases; junction bases outside the gene matches: 5. This CDR3 region has 14 residues. From germline, CDR1 is GTSNPN and CDR2 SVGIG (reference sequence). Full variable domain (missing parts from reference TRBV30 and TRBJ1-4): SQTIHQWPATLVQPVGSPLSLECTVEGTSNPNLYWYRQAAGRGLQLLFYSVGIGQISSEVPQNLSASRPQDRQFILSSKKLLLSDSGFYLCAWSEGRGREKLFFGSGTQLSVL.